The 24 T cell receptor beta chains below all came from one sample that was sequenced in a study of OX40 agonist ivuxolimab in advanced cancers. Library method: the immunoSEQ multiplex PCR assay. This immuneACCESS table, as held by TCRdb, lists in-frame sequences with V and J called but not all clones. Of the missing ones, under half trace to an unresolved V gene in checked studies; the others have no known cause. The sample table contains tens of thousands of clones; only one count was recorded for roughly nine tenths of them. The ten most abundant clones make up 9.5% to 12% of the sample. The sample consisted of CD4+ or CD8+ T cells sorted from blood, taken in a trial of the OX40 agonist ivuxolimab. These receptors were obtained from an adult with an advanced solid tumor such as melanoma, head and neck, liver or kidney cancer.

This CDR3 is CSAEGLAGGWSTDTQYF. CDR3 nucleotide sequence: TGCAGCGCTGAGGGACTAGCGGGAGGCTGGAGCACAGATACGCAGTATTTT. The V and J genes are TRBV29-1 and TRBJ2-3, with TRBD2 matching over 15 bases. After removal of 7 bases from V and 0 bases from J, the junction contained 8 bases not matched to a gene. The CDR3 is 17 amino acids. Per the germline V gene, CDR1 is SQVTM and CDR2 is ANQGSEA.

The chain has TRBV6-5 and TRBJ1-6; D uncertain. CDR1 and CDR2 (germline): MNHEY, SVGAGI. The CDR3 consists of 13 residues. The V end was cut by 2 bases, the J end by 10 bases, with 9 bases between. The chain's CDR3 is CASSYTGSSPLHF. CDR3 coding DNA: TGTGCCAGCAGTTACACGGGTAGCTCACCCCTCCACTTT.

V is TRBV5-1 and J is TRBJ2-7; possibly TRBD1 for D (6 bases). Germline V gene data show CDR1 as SGHRS and CDR2 as YFSETQ. Between the trimmed V and J ends, which lost 0 bases and 2 bases, there was a span of 9 bases. The CDR3 consists of 14 residues. The DNA for the CDR3 is TGCGCCAGCAGCTTGGCACAGGGCCCCTACGAGCAGTACTTC. Translated, it gives CASSLAQGPYEQYF.

The chain employs TRBV7-9 and TRBJ2-7; D might be TRBD2 (5 bases). With 5 bases removed from V and 2 bases from J, the gap between germline ends came to 13 bases. From germline, CDR1 is SEHNR and CDR2 FQNEAQ (reference sequence). CDR3 length: 14 residues. The CDR3 nucleotides read TGTGCCAGCAGCCCCTACGGGGTTACCTACGAGCAGTACTTC. Amino acids: CASSPYGVTYEQYF.

The rearrangement links TRBV6-1 to TRBJ1-5; D not certain. Trimming removed 8 bases from V and 0 bases from J, with 8 bases in between. Germline V gene lookup returns CDR1 MNHNS and CDR2 SASEGT. The CDR3 has 13 residues. DNA for the CDR3: TGTGCCAGCGAAAGAGTTAGCAATCAGCCCCAGCATTTT. Its protein product is CASERVSNQPQHF.

This chain links TRBV5-1 with TRBJ2-7; D is unresolved. The CDR3 runs to 14 residues. V was shortened by 4 bases and J by 3 bases, with 14 bases between the two germline ends. Germline CDR1 reads SGHRS; CDR2 reads YFSETQ. CDR3 sequence: CASSPGPRHYEQYF. In DNA form, the CDR3 reads TGCGCCAGCAGCCCCGGGCCCCGTCACTACGAGCAGTACTTC. Combining the CDR3 with reference TRBV5-1 and TRBJ2-7 gives the whole variable domain KAGVTQTPRYLIKTRGQQVTLSCSPISGHRSVSWYQQTPGQGLQFLFEYFSETQRNKGNFPGRFSGRQFSNSRSEMNVSTLELGDSALYLCASSPGPRHYEQYFGPGTRLTVT.

The V call is TRBV5-8, the J call TRBJ2-4; TRBD1 matches at 7 bases. V was clipped by 4 bases and J by 16 bases; unmatched bases: 14. This CDR3 has 13 amino acids. Per germline, CDR1 SGHTS and CDR2 YDEGEE. The CDR3 DNA is TGTGCCAGCAGCCCGGGTGACCGGGACAGTGGTTACTTC. Its translation: CASSPGDRDSGYF.

This chain connects TRBV20-1 to TRBJ2-5; D gene ambiguous. The germline V gene encodes CDR1 DFQATT and CDR2 SNEGSKA (reference sequence). The CDR3 has 10 residues. Deletions cut 8 bases from V and 12 bases from J, with 16 bases between. The CDR3 reads CSTGPAAKYF. The CDR3 bases are TGCAGTACCGGACCCGCCGCGAAGTACTTC.

The J gene is TRBJ2-7, the V gene TRBV5-6, with 7 bases lining up with TRBD1. The V gene's germline CDR1 is SGHDT and CDR2 YYEEEE. CDR3 length equals 16 residues. Trimming removed 0 bases from V and 0 bases from J; junction bases left unmatched: 6. CDR3 sequence reads: CASSLVRDRYSYEQYF. In DNA, the CDR3 is TGTGCCAGCAGCTTGGTAAGGGACAGATACTCCTACGAGCAGTACTTC.

J is TRBJ2-5 and V is TRBV7-9; D call uncertain. Germline V CDR1 and CDR2: SEHNR, FQNEAQ (reference sequence). The CDR3 is 15 residues long. Trimming cost V 1 base and J 4 bases, with 13 bases left between them. This chain's CDR3 is CASSLVGLARETQYF. CDR3 DNA sequence: TGTGCCAGCAGCTTAGTGGGGTTGGCCCGAGAGACCCAGTACTTC.

The CDR3 DNA reads as TGTGCCAGCAGCCCCCCCCGGACCCTCTACGAGCAGTACTTC. Residues: CASSPPRTLYEQYF. The gene calls are TRBV21-1 and TRBJ2-7. TRBV21-1 is designated a pseudogene. The CDR3 spans 14 residues.

V usage is TRBV11-2 and J usage is TRBJ2-1, with TRBD2 identical over 12 bases. The germline V gene has CDR1 SGHAT and CDR2 FQNNGV. This CDR3 contains 15 residues. V shed 6 bases and J 0 bases; nucleotides not matched to a gene: 0. CDR3 region: CASRGLAGSYNEQFF. CDR3 nucleotide sequence: TGTGCCAGCAGGGGACTAGCGGGCTCCTACAATGAGCAGTTCTTC.

The chain has TRBV20-1 and TRBJ2-1, with TRBD2 as a possible D gene (5 bases). CDR3 length: 11 amino acids. Germline V lookup: CDR1 DFQATT, CDR2 SNEGSKA (reference sequence). Trimming took off 6 bases at V and 4 bases at J, with 7 bases between the two ends. The CDR3 is CSATSYNEQFF. The CDR3 DNA sequence: TGCAGTGCAACTAGTTACAATGAGCAGTTCTTC.

With regard to this clone: This sample includes further DNA sequences coding for the same CDR3. The gene calls are TRBV7-2 and TRBJ2-7; a possible D gene is TRBD1 (5 bases). Deletions cut 1 base from V and 2 bases from J, with 12 bases between. The CDR3 sequence is 15 residues long. Germline-derived CDR1 and CDR2 are SGHTA and FQGNSA. The CDR3 spells CASSLVSRAAYEQYF. The DNA for the CDR3 is TGTGCCAGCAGCTTAGTATCCAGGGCCGCCTACGAGCAGTACTTC. The full variable domain, rest sourced from reference TRBV7-2 and TRBJ2-7, is GAGVSQSPSNKVTEKGKDVELRCDPISGHTALYWYRQSLGQGLEFLIYFQGNSAPDKSGLPSDRFSAERTGGSVSTLTIQRTQQEDSAVYLCASSLVSRAAYEQYFGPGTRLTVT.

The chain couples TRBV7-2 to TRBJ2-7, with a possible D match to TRBD2 (6 bases). The CDR3 has 16 residues. From germline, CDR1 is SGHTA and CDR2 FQGNSA. Between the trimmed V and J ends, which lost 1 base and 0 bases, there was a span of 13 bases. CDR3 coding DNA: TGTGCCAGCAGCTTAGGGGCGGGACGGAGCTCCTACGAGCAGTACTTC. Its protein product is CASSLGAGRSSYEQYF.

The chain recombines TRBV7-2 with TRBJ2-7; 9 nucleotides match TRBD2. CDR1 is SGHTA, CDR2 FQGNSA, per germline. This CDR3 region has 13 residues. J was trimmed by 5 bases and V by 2 bases; bases with no gene match: 1. This CDR3 reads CASSLRTSDEQYF. In DNA form, the CDR3 reads TGTGCCAGCAGCTTAAGGACTAGCGACGAGCAGTACTTC.

CDR3 loop: CSVGFLFNTEAFF. The CDR3 DNA sequence: TGCAGCGTTGGTTTTTTGTTTAACACTGAAGCTTTCTTT. The chain joins TRBV29-1 to TRBJ1-1; no clear D gene. Trimming pared 4 bases from V and 2 bases from J, leaving 11 bases between. This CDR3 region has 13 residues. The germline V gene has CDR1 SQVTM and CDR2 ANQGSEA. Supplemented by reference TRBV29-1 and TRBJ1-1, the full variable domain reads SAVISQKPSRDICQRGTSLTIQCQVDSQVTMMFWYRQQPGQSLTLIATANQGSEATYESGFVIDKFPISRPNLTFSTLTVSNMSPEDSSIYLCSVGFLFNTEAFFGQGTRLTVV.

V is TRBV15 and J is TRBJ2-5; no reliable D call. The germline CDR1 and CDR2 sequences are LNHNV and YYDKDF (reference sequence). There are 13 residues in the CDR3. V was pared by 1 base and J by 5 bases, with 8 bases between. CDR3 sequence reads: CATSRAISETQYF. The CDR3 DNA follows: TGTGCCACCAGCAGAGCGATTAGCGAGACCCAGTACTTC.

V and J are TRBV10-1 and TRBJ2-7, with D possibly being TRBD1 (5 bases). CDR3 length equals 16 residues. Deletions cut 6 bases from V and 0 bases from J, with 18 bases between. Germline lookup yields CDR1 WNHNN and CDR2 SYGVQD (reference sequence). CDR3 in amino acids: CASSDGMGLSSYEQYF. The DNA of the CDR3 is TGCGCCAGCAGCGACGGAATGGGGCTTAGCTCCTACGAGCAGTACTTC.

The chain links TRBV19 to TRBJ2-2, with D possibly TRBD1 on 5 matching bases. Trimming took 7 bases from V and 6 from J, leaving 21 bases between them. CDR3 length equals 16 residues. Germline-derived CDR1 and CDR2 are LNHDA and SQIVND (reference sequence). Written as DNA, the CDR3 is TGTGCCAGTAACGGCCCAGGGATTCAATACGCCGGGGAGCTGTTTTTT. Translating it yields CASNGPGIQYAGELFF.

This chain uses TRBV28 with TRBJ1-2, with D perhaps matching TRBD1 (6 bases). The CDR3 is 14 residues long. V lost 4 bases and J lost 3, with 12 bases in between. Per germline, CDR1 MDHEN and CDR2 SYDVKM. CDR3 sequence: CASSSAGADYGYTF. DNA of the CDR3: TGTGCCAGCAGTTCGGCGGGGGCTGACTATGGCTACACCTTC.

This chain uses TRBV5-1 with TRBJ2-3, with D hard to call. Trimming took off 0 bases at V and 6 bases at J, with 8 bases between the two ends. The CDR3 covers 13 residues. Germline V lookup: CDR1 SGHRS, CDR2 YFSETQ. This CDR3 reads CASSLVPGDTQYF. The CDR3 DNA reads TGCGCCAGCAGCTTGGTCCCTGGGGATACGCAGTATTTT.

The V and J genes are TRBV23-1 and TRBJ1-1; D remains ambiguous. TRBV23-1 is assigned to the ORF class and has an uncertain function. Deletions cut 4 bases from V and 3 bases from J, with 21 bases between. The CDR3 consists of 17 residues. Written as DNA, the CDR3 is TGCGCCAGCAGTCTCTTGGGCCTCCACTATGGGGACACTGAAGCTTTCTTT. Translating gives CASSLLGLHYGDTEAFF.

This sequence joins TRBV7-9 and TRBJ2-5; D perhaps matches TRBD2 (6 bases). The V gene lost 1 base and the J gene lost 1 base, with 10 bases spanning the gap. This CDR3 has 15 residues. CDR1 and CDR2 from the germline V gene are SEHNR and FQNEAQ (reference sequence). In DNA form, the CDR3 reads TGTGCCAGCAGCTTAGTAGGGACTCCCCAAGAGACCCAGTACTTC. This codes for CASSLVGTPQETQYF. Combining the CDR3 with reference TRBV7-9 and TRBJ2-5 gives the whole variable domain DTGVSQNPRHKITKRGQNVTFRCDPISEHNRLYWYRQTLGQGPEFLTYFQNEAQLEKSRLLSDRFSAERPKGSFSTLEIQRTEQGDSAMYLCASSLVGTPQETQYFGPGTRLLVL.